This TCR beta chain emerged from a study of CD8 T cells in Susac syndrome. At the level of the study: There were about six sequenced Susac syndrome patients with active disease and eight or nine in remission. Patients with Susac syndrome had blood drawn and were at that point therapy-naive, on corticosteroids, or on intravenous immunoglobulin alone.

CD8+ and CD4+ T cells taken from blood had their TCR beta sequenced. Random hexamers were used to reverse transcribe an amount of about 0.5 to 1 ug RNA. Amplification of TCR beta CDR3 across 54 Vbeta and 13 Jbeta was performed with immunoSEQ multiplex PCR. Each CDR3 protein gets one entry after TCRdb re-called the immunoSEQ multiplex PCR reads with MiXCR. The sample yields 65,000 to 95,000 distinct CDR3 sequences, roughly 94% seen once. Per the germline V gene, CDR1 is KGHDR and CDR2 is SFDVKD. Trimming pared 3 bases from V and 2 bases from J, leaving 10 bases between. The CDR3 spans 14 residues. V and J are TRBV24-1 and TRBJ2-7, with D possibly matching TRBD2 (6 bases). Sequenced sample: CD8+ T cells from PBMCs. The clonotype originates from a human donor with Susac syndrome. The CDR3 sequence: CATSDGTSTYEQYF. CDR3 in DNA: TGTGCCACCAGTGATGGGACTTCCACCTACGAGCAGTACTTC.